The clone carrying this T cell receptor beta chain was seen a single time. This sample stems from a study of identical twins. A universal primer site was incorporated via template switching, and the cDNA contained unique molecular identifiers. In TCRdb, the 5' RACE reads were re-called with MiXCR into one record per CDR3 protein. The sample lists about 530,000 distinct CDR3 sequences; 20% to 25% were seen once. Germline V gene data show CDR1 as LNHDA and CDR2 as SQIVND (reference sequence). V lost 5 bases, J lost 4 bases, and 17 bases lay in between. This CDR3 contains 15 residues. This sample also belongs to another study, concerning yellow fever vaccine responses in identical twins.

The TCR was taken from a woman under 30 in good health. Sequencing was performed on CD4+ T cells sorted from blood. V and J are TRBV19 and TRBJ1-2; D call uncertain. CDR3 sequence: CASSSVNGEGYGYTF. CDR3 bases: TGTGCCAGTAGTTCCGTGAACGGGGAGGGCTATGGCTACACCTTC.